Listed here are 26 T cell receptor beta chains from one sample, sequenced in a study of blood T cells in healthy people across ages. A sample-barcoded 5' primer and a J-beta primer mix were used in a second PCR of about 7 to 12 cycles. TCRdb passed the 5' RACE reads through MiXCR, listing each CDR3 protein once. The data contain 800,000 to 950,000 distinct CDR3 sequences, 25% to 30% of them singletons. This sample was also put to use in a study of T cells of mothers and their children.

The material sequenced was blood. The origin of the receptors is a woman aged 40 to 50 in good health.

This clonotype appeared a few times. The J gene is TRBJ2-3, the V gene TRBV7-9, with D possibly being TRBD1 or TRBD2 (5 bases each). Trimming removed 4 bases from V and 1 base from J, with 12 bases in between. CDR1 and CDR2 from the germline V gene are SEHNR and FQNEAQ (reference sequence). CDR3 length: 15 amino acids. The CDR3 loop is CASSSRDVGTDTQYF. The CDR3 DNA reads as TGTGCCAGCAGCTCACGGGACGTAGGCACAGATACGCAGTATTTT.

This sequence joins TRBV29-1 and TRBJ2-7; D call uncertain. Germline loops: CDR1 SQVTM, CDR2 ANQGSEA. V lost 3 bases, J lost 3 bases, and 6 bases lay in between. The CDR3 is made up of 11 amino acids. In nucleotides, the CDR3 is TGCAGCGTTGATAAGGGCTACGAGCAGTACTTC. This encodes CSVDKGYEQYF.

This clonotype was recorded many times. The chain is built from TRBV9 and TRBJ2-1, with 7 bases matching TRBD2. Germline V gene sequence: CDR1 SGDLS, CDR2 YYNGEE. This CDR3 has 16 residues. With 0 bases clipped from V and 2 bases from J, the junction kept 5 bases outside the gene matches. The CDR3 sequence is CASSVGGGNTYNEQFF. DNA of the CDR3: TGTGCCAGCAGCGTAGGGGGAGGGAATACCTACAATGAGCAGTTCTTC.

The chain carries TRBV20-1 and TRBJ1-1; 8 bases fit TRBD1. The junction had 7 bases not matched to a gene; V was cut back by 5 bases and J by 2 bases. Per germline, CDR1 DFQATT and CDR2 SNEGSKA (reference sequence). The CDR3 runs 14 residues. This CDR3 reads CSADRGQTNTEAFF. The CDR3 nucleotides are TGCAGTGCTGACAGGGGACAAACCAACACTGAAGCTTTCTTT.

This rearrangement joins TRBV7-6 to TRBJ2-5, with 7 bases lining up with TRBD1. This CDR3 spans 18 amino acids. J gave up 1 base and V 2 bases, and 13 bases lay outside the gene matches. CDR1 SGHVS and CDR2 FNYEAQ come from the germline V gene. The CDR3 sequence is CASSLPRDRKGLQETQYF. The CDR3 DNA follows: TGTGCCAGCAGCTTACCCCGGGACAGAAAGGGGCTCCAAGAGACCCAGTACTTC.

This clonotype was seen a handful of times. The chain carries TRBV20-1 and TRBJ1-1; D remains unclear. The V end was cut by 3 bases, the J end by 6 bases, with 14 bases between. The CDR3 spans 13 residues. The germline V gene encodes CDR1 DFQATT and CDR2 SNEGSKA (reference sequence). CDR3 bases: TGCAGTGCTAGGCGAGGCCTCCAGGCTGAAGCTTTCTTT. It translates to CSARRGLQAEAFF.

This clonotype was counted between two and nine times. The genes are TRBV9 and TRBJ1-6; 9 bases align to TRBD1. Germline lookup yields CDR1 SGDLS and CDR2 YYNGEE. V lost 0 bases to trimming and J lost 7 bases; unmatched junction nucleotides: 5. The CDR3 sequence is 16 residues long. DNA of the CDR3: TGTGCCAGCAGCGTAGGAGGAGGGACAGGGAATTCACCCCTCCACTTT. This translates into CASSVGGGTGNSPLHF. Supplemented by reference TRBV9 and TRBJ1-6, the full variable domain reads DSGVTQTPKHLITATGQRVTLRCSPRSGDLSVYWYQQSLDQGLQFLIQYYNGEERAKGNILERFSAQQFPDLHSELNLSSLELGDSALYFCASSVGGGTGNSPLHFGNGTRLTVT.

This clonotype was seen repeatedly, ten times or more. V gene TRBV29-1 combines with J gene TRBJ2-3; D unclear. Germline CDR1 is SQVTM and CDR2 is ANQGSEA. The length of the CDR3 is 15 residues. V lost 0 bases to trimming and J lost 3 bases, with 13 bases between them. The CDR3 sequence is CSVEDRTRVTDTQYF. The DNA of the CDR3 is TGCAGCGTTGAAGATAGGACCCGTGTTACAGATACGCAGTATTTT.

In nucleotides, the CDR3 is TGTGCCAGCACCAGGGACAGGGCCTACGAGCAGTTCTTC. The encoded protein is CASTRDRAYEQFF. The J gene is TRBJ2-1, the V gene TRBV12-3 or TRBV12-4; 9 nucleotides align to TRBD1. Losses at the gene ends were 7 bases for V and 10 bases for J; bases not matched to a gene: 8. The CDR3 consists of 13 residues.

A remark on this clonotype: This could be a read error, since a much larger clone is one nucleotide away. This chain links TRBV29-1 with TRBJ2-7; no clear D. Per germline, CDR1 SQVTM and CDR2 ANQGSEA. This CDR3 has 13 amino acids. The CDR3 loop is CSVEKGIGYERYF. CDR3 nucleotides: TGCAGCGTTGAAAAGGGAATTGGGTACGAGCGGTACTTC.

Only a few counts were recorded for this clonotype. Without the conserved terminal phenylalanine or tryptophan, this CDR3 likely stems from a read error. The V and J genes are TRBV12-3 or TRBV12-4 and TRBJ2-1; a weak D match, TRBD1 (5 bases). CDR3 length: 15 amino acids. The V end lost 6 bases, the J end lost 0 bases, and 12 bases lay between the germline ends. The CDR3 loop is CASRRQRSSYNEQFV. The CDR3 DNA reads TGTGCCAGCAGGCGACAGAGAAGCTCCTACAATGAGCAGTTCGTC.

The chain uses TRBV20-1 and TRBJ1-5; 8 bases agree with TRBD1. The germline V gene has CDR1 DFQATT and CDR2 SNEGSKA (reference sequence). This CDR3 contains 14 residues. V gave up 0 bases and J gave up 5 bases; unmatched junction bases: 3. This chain's CDR3 is CSARDRTGHQPQHF. CDR3 DNA: TGCAGTGCTAGAGATAGGACAGGGCATCAGCCCCAGCATTTT.

This clonotype appeared a few times. A read error may produce the germline difference seen at one junction end. The rearrangement uses TRBV7-9 and TRBJ2-1; D is unresolved. The CDR3 sequence is 16 residues long. Germline V gives CDR1 SEHNR, CDR2 FQNEAQ (reference sequence). The CDR3 protein is CASSPIKPSSYNVQFF. In DNA form, the CDR3 reads TGTGCCAGCAGTCCTATAAAGCCGAGCTCCTACAATGTGCAGTTCTTC.

This clonotype was seen only a few times. V and J are TRBV11-2 and TRBJ2-1; D gene ambiguous. The CDR3 covers 13 residues. V lost 6 bases and J lost 6, with 12 bases in between. Germline V gene sequence: CDR1 SGHAT, CDR2 FQNNGV. Written as DNA, the CDR3 is TGTGCCAGCAGGAAGAGCACCCTCAATGAGCAGTTCTTC. Translated: CASRKSTLNEQFF.

This clonotype was detected only a few times. This chain uses TRBV6-6 with TRBJ2-7, with no clear D. Germline assignment: CDR1 MNHNY and CDR2 SVGAGI (reference sequence). The CDR3 spans 13 residues. Trimming stripped 5 bases from V and 3 bases from J, with 11 bases between. CDR3 DNA sequence: TGTGCCAGCAGTGGAGACGGGTACTACGAGCAGTACTTC. Its translation: CASSGDGYYEQYF.

The rearrangement links TRBV20-1 to TRBJ1-1, with TRBD1 as a possible D gene (6 bases). The CDR3 contains 16 residues. The germline V and J ends were trimmed by 6 bases and 0 bases, with 20 bases remaining between them. Germline V gene sequence: CDR1 DFQATT, CDR2 SNEGSKA (reference sequence). DNA for the CDR3: TGCAGTGCCCGCCGCAGACAGGATCTCATGAACACTGAAGCTTTCTTT. It is translated as CSARRRQDLMNTEAFF.

The V gene is TRBV7-9, the J gene TRBJ2-5; no clear D. Germline values: CDR1 SEHNR, CDR2 FQNEAQ (reference sequence). Trimming stripped 5 bases from V and 4 bases from J, with 17 bases between. The CDR3 runs to 15 residues. The CDR3 DNA reads as TGTGCCAGCAGCCCCCCCGCGAATGGCAGAGAGACCCAGTACTTC. It yields the protein CASSPPANGRETQYF.

This clonotype was seen more than once but under ten times. V usage is TRBV7-9 and J usage is TRBJ1-5, with TRBD1 identical over 10 bases. This CDR3 region has 20 residues. The germline V gene encodes CDR1 SEHNR and CDR2 FQNEAQ (reference sequence). V trimming: 6 bases; J trimming: 4 bases; junction bases outside the gene matches: 21. CDR3 nucleotide sequence: TGTGCCAGCAGTCACCCCAAGGGGACAGGGGAATCTTTTGGAAATCAGCCCCAGCATTTT. This sequence encodes CASSHPKGTGESFGNQPQHF.

This clonotype came up once. J is TRBJ2-3 and V is TRBV5-6; 7 nucleotides line up with TRBD2. The CDR3 length is 17 residues. Losses at the gene ends were 0 bases for V and 1 base for J; bases not matched to a gene: 8. The V gene's germline CDR1 is SGHDT and CDR2 YYEEEE. The CDR3 loop reads CASSLALGLGGTDTQYF. DNA for the CDR3: TGTGCCAGCAGCTTGGCTCTTGGACTAGGGGGCACAGATACGCAGTATTTT.

The chain uses TRBV4-3 and TRBJ1-2; a weak D match, TRBD1 (5 bases). This CDR3 spans 15 amino acids. Germline V CDR1 and CDR2: LGHNA, YSLEER. V lost 0 bases, J lost 4 bases, and 12 bases lay in between. CDR3 sequence: CASSQDRRARYGYTF. CDR3 nucleotides: TGCGCCAGCAGCCAAGATCGCAGGGCCCGCTATGGCTACACCTTC.

Points on this clonotype: This may be a read error, as it is one base from a much larger clone. The J gene is TRBJ1-4, the V gene TRBV5-1; no clear D. The CDR3 length is 15 residues. Germline values: CDR1 SGHRS, CDR2 YFSETQ. CDR3 sequence reads: CASNLAEGRNEKLFF. The CDR3 DNA sequence: TGCGCCAGCAACTTGGCCGAGGGAAGGAATGAAAAACTGTTTTTT. The full variable domain, completed using reference TRBV5-1 and TRBJ1-4, is KAGVTQTPRYLIKTRGQQVTLSCSPISGHRSVSWYQQTPGQGLQFLFEYFSETQRNKGNFPGRFSGRQFSNSRSEMNVSTLELGDSALYLCASNLAEGRNEKLFFGSGTQLSVL.

This clonotype was seen just once. The genes are TRBV3-1 and TRBJ2-3; D perhaps matches TRBD1 (5 bases). The CDR3 has 16 residues. V gave up 5 bases and J gave up 5 bases, with 20 bases separating them. Germline V gene lookup returns CDR1 LGHDT and CDR2 YNNKEL (reference sequence). The CDR3 here is CASSLVRQGTVDTQYF. In DNA form, the CDR3 reads TGTGCCAGCAGCTTGGTCCGCCAGGGAACGGTAGATACGCAGTATTTT.

As to this clonotype: The junction departs from the called germline gene at one end, perhaps through a read error. The chain couples TRBV7-7 to TRBJ2-2; 10 positions match TRBD1. The CDR3 runs 15 residues. Germline CDR1 and CDR2: SSHAT and FNYEAQ (reference sequence). The CDR3 loop is CASSQGTGAPGELFF. The CDR3 nucleotides are TGTGCTAGCAGCCAGGGGACAGGGGCCCCCGGGGAGCTGTTTTTT. Filled out from reference TRBV7-7 and TRBJ2-2, the complete variable domain reads GAGVSQSPRYKVTKRGQDVTLRCDPISSHATLYWYQQALGQGPEFLTYFNYEAQPDKSGLPSDRFSAERPEGSISTLTIQRTEQRDSAMYRCASSQGTGAPGELFFGEGSRLTVL.

This clonotype was observed at least ten times. V usage is TRBV29-1 and J usage is TRBJ2-5; D unresolved. Germline V gives CDR1 SQVTM, CDR2 ANQGSEA. V was cut by 7 bases and J by 0 bases, with 12 bases left in between. The CDR3 contains 13 residues. CDR3 in DNA: TGCAGCGCACAAGACGGAAACCAAGAGACCCAGTACTTC. Amino acids: CSAQDGNQETQYF.

The genes are TRBV13 and TRBJ2-6; 8 bases are shared with TRBD1. Trimming at V came to 5 bases and at J to 4 bases, leaving 13 bases not matched to a gene. The CDR3 is 18 residues long. Looked up from germline, CDR1 is PRHDT and CDR2 is FYEKMQ (reference sequence). The CDR3 region is CASSPTGDLLKGANVLTF. The CDR3 DNA is TGTGCCAGCAGCCCGACAGGGGACCTTTTAAAGGGGGCCAACGTCCTGACTTTC.

Remarks on this clonotype: At one end the junction does not follow the germline gene, possibly because of a read error. The V call is TRBV7-3, the J call TRBJ2-6, with D perhaps matching TRBD1 (5 bases). Germline V CDR1 and CDR2: SGHTA, FQGTGA. CDR3 length: 15 residues. The CDR3 DNA is TGTGCCAGCAGCTTTCAACCCTCTGGGGCCAACGTCCGGACTTTC. It codes for CASSFQPSGANVRTF.